The 13 T cell receptor beta chains below were found in one sample sequenced in a study of identical twins. In TCRdb, the 5' RACE reads were re-called with MiXCR into one record per CDR3 protein. The sample consists of 1.5 million to 2 million distinct CDR3 sequences, under 35% of them appearing once. Sequencing was carried out using cord blood. The receptors derive from a newborn girl in good health.

On this clonotype itself: One junction end disagrees with the germline gene, perhaps due to a read error. The DNA for the CDR3 is TGCAGTGCCAAGGGACAGGCCTACTACGAGCACTACTTC. The encoded protein is CSAKGQAYYEHYF. The genes are TRBV20-1 and TRBJ2-1; 8 nucleotides align to TRBD1. CDR1 DFQATT and CDR2 SNEGSKA come from the germline V gene (reference sequence). This CDR3 is built from 13 residues.

Note on this clonotype: A read error may account for a junction end that differs from germline. The J gene is TRBJ2-1, the V gene TRBV12-3 or TRBV12-4; D remains ambiguous. The CDR3 length is 12 residues. CDR3 loop: CASSLGYNERFF. As DNA, the CDR3 is TGTGCCAGCAGTTTGGGCTACAATGAGCGGTTCTTC.

This clonotype was observed many times. This chain joins TRBV4-2 and TRBJ2-7, with unresolved D. The V end was cut by 0 bases, the J end by 0 bases, with 9 bases between. The length of the CDR3 is 15 residues. The germline V gene has CDR1 LGHNA and CDR2 YNFKEQ. The CDR3 DNA reads as TGTGCCAGCAGCCAAGAGAGAGTCAGCTCCTACGAGCAGTACTTC. Encoded protein: CASSQERVSSYEQYF.

This clonotype has only a few counts. The V and J genes are TRBV20-1 and TRBJ2-7, with 7 bases identical to TRBD1. Germline CDR1 is DFQATT and CDR2 is SNEGSKA (reference sequence). V was pared by 7 bases and J by 2 bases, with 5 bases of the junction left unmatched. This CDR3 region has 12 residues. The DNA for the CDR3 is TGCAGTGAGATCGACAGGGCCTACGAGCAGTACTTC. It encodes CSEIDRAYEQYF.

V gene TRBV20-1 combines with J gene TRBJ2-7, with D perhaps matching TRBD2 (6 bases). CDR3 length equals 15 residues. Germline CDR1 and CDR2: DFQATT and SNEGSKA (reference sequence). Between the trimmed V and J ends, which lost 0 bases and 7 bases, there was a span of 19 bases. Here the CDR3 DNA reads TGCAGTGCTAGAGATGGGGTAGCGGCTTGCAATGAGCAGTACTTC. This gives the protein CSARDGVAACNEQYF.

The J gene is TRBJ2-7, the V gene TRBV20-1; 8 bases are a match to TRBD1. In germline, CDR1 is DFQATT, CDR2 SNEGSKA (reference sequence). This CDR3 has 13 residues. The junction had 5 bases not matched to a gene; V was cut back by 5 bases and J by 2 bases. Here the CDR3 DNA reads TGCAGTGCTCGACGGGGACAGGCCTACGAGCAGTACTTC. As protein: CSARRGQAYEQYF.

This clonotype was observed a handful of times. J is TRBJ2-3 and V is TRBV20-1; 8 nucleotides agree with TRBD1. J lost 2 bases, V lost 6 bases, and 4 bases had no gene match. CDR1 DFQATT and CDR2 SNEGSKA come from the germline V gene (reference sequence). The CDR3 is 13 amino acids. The CDR3 bases are TGCAGTGCCCTGGACAGGGACACAGATACGCAGTATTTT. This encodes CSALDRDTDTQYF.

This clonotype has a handful of counts. This rearrangement joins TRBV20-1 to TRBJ2-3, with 7 bases that match TRBD1. V was pared by 6 bases and J by 1 base, with 7 bases of the junction left unmatched. This CDR3 contains 14 residues. The germline gives CDR1 DFQATT, CDR2 SNEGSKA (reference sequence). The DNA of the CDR3 is TGCAGTGCCGAAAACAGGGGCGGCACAGATACGCAGTATTTT. Translated, it gives CSAENRGGTDTQYF.

This sequence joins TRBV28 and TRBJ2-7; D is unresolved. CDR1 is MDHEN, CDR2 SYDVKM, per germline. The V end was cut by 3 bases, the J end by 2 bases, with 11 bases between. The CDR3 runs 14 residues. The CDR3 sequence is CASSFYGVTYEQYF. The CDR3 DNA sequence: TGTGCCAGCAGTTTTTATGGGGTCACCTACGAGCAGTACTTC.

This chain joins TRBV3-1 and TRBJ2-1; possibly TRBD1 or TRBD2 for D (5 bases each). Per the germline V gene, CDR1 is LGHDT and CDR2 is YNNKEL (reference sequence). CDR3 length equals 13 residues. Trimming left V 0 bases short and J 10 bases short, with 10 bases between. CDR3: CASSQDSRDEQFF. CDR3 nucleotide sequence: TGTGCCAGCAGCCAAGATTCGAGGGACGAGCAGTTCTTC.

The CDR3 here is CSASRGSQETQYF. Written as DNA, the CDR3 is TGCAGTGCTAGCAGGGGAAGCCAAGAGACCCAGTACTTC. The chain uses TRBV20-1 and TRBJ2-5; D might be TRBD1 (6 bases). The CDR3 contains 13 residues. V dropped 3 bases and J dropped 1 base, with 9 bases sitting between them. CDR1 and CDR2 from the germline V gene are DFQATT and SNEGSKA (reference sequence).

V is TRBV20-1 and J is TRBJ1-1; 7 bases align to TRBD1. Germline-derived CDR1 and CDR2 are DFQATT and SNEGSKA (reference sequence). Germline trimming cut 0 bases from V and 0 bases from J; bases unmatched to any gene: 10. The length of the CDR3 is 17 residues. DNA for the CDR3: TGCAGTGCTAGAGACCTCGACAGGGAACTAATGAACACTGAAGCTTTCTTT. It specifies CSARDLDRELMNTEAFF.

The chain joins TRBV20-1 to TRBJ2-4; the D gene is possibly TRBD2 (6 bases). The V end was cut by 0 bases, the J end by 2 bases, with 8 bases between. CDR3 length: 14 residues. CDR1 and CDR2 from the germline V gene are DFQATT and SNEGSKA (reference sequence). CDR3 DNA: TGCAGTGCTAGAGAGGGGGGTCCCAAAAACATTCAGTACTTC. It is translated as CSAREGGPKNIQYF.